A selection of T cell receptor beta chains follows, all from one sample in a study of long-term antiretroviral therapy in people with HIV. The data were produced by immunoSEQ multiplex PCR, yet TCRdb's version contains in-frame clones alone and is incomplete. The table includes under 45,000 clones, 80% detected once. The sample here was unsorted PBMCs, taken 3.4 years after starting antiretroviral therapy. Every receptor here comes from a man aged 30 to 45 with HIV. Each CDR3 is given with its conserved first and last residue. D genes are given only for firm matches. Only part of the rows carry a size: once, few, many, or a class if the clone is expanded.

size: NA
J: TRBJ2-1
D: NA
V: TRBV5-6
CDR3: CASSLGTHEQFF
DNA: TGTGCCAGCAGCTTGGGTACCCATGAGCAGTTCTTC

size: NA
J: TRBJ2-2
D: TRBD2
V: TRBV10-3
CDR3: CAISPGTISNTGELFF
DNA: TGTGCCATCAGCCCGGGGACTATATCGAACACCGGGGAGCTGTTTTTT

size: NA
J: TRBJ2-7
D: NA
V: TRBV28
CDR3: CASSPHIQGGDEQYF
DNA: TGTGCCAGCAGTCCCCACATACAGGGGGGGGACGAGCAGTACTTC

size: once
J: TRBJ2-5
D: NA
V: TRBV6-5
CDR3: CASSYELQGLETQYF
DNA: TGTGCCAGCAGTTACGAATTACAGGGTCTAGAGACCCAGTACTTC

size: NA
J: TRBJ2-3
D: NA
V: TRBV15
CDR3: CATSRDGYTQYF
DNA: TGTGCCACCAGCAGAGATGGTTATACGCAGTATTTT

size: NA
J: TRBJ2-2
D: TRBD1
V: TRBV7-2
CDR3: CASSYDRAAELFF
DNA: TGTGCCAGCAGCTACGACAGGGCGGCGGAGCTGTTTTTT

size: NA
J: TRBJ2-7
D: TRBD1
V: TRBV27
CDR3: CASSRQGSGFYEQYF
DNA: TGTGCCAGCAGTCGACAGGGCTCGGGTTTTTACGAGCAGTACTTC

size: NA
J: TRBJ1-1
D: NA
V: TRBV7-2
CDR3: CASSPGSRAFF
DNA: TGTGCCAGCAGCCCCGGGAGCCGGGCTTTCTTT

size: NA
J: TRBJ1-2
D: TRBD1
V: TRBV5-4
CDR3: CASSLGQGARYGYTF
DNA: TGTGCCAGCAGCTTGGGACAGGGGGCTAGATATGGCTACACCTTC

size: NA
J: TRBJ2-3
D: NA
V: TRBV7-8
CDR3: CASSFRENTDTQYF
DNA: TGTGCCAGCAGCTTTCGGGAGAACACAGATACGCAGTATTTT

size: NA
J: TRBJ1-3
D: NA
V: TRBV7-2
CDR3: CASSLWMSRNTIYF
DNA: TGTGCCAGCAGCTTATGGATGTCTCGGAACACCATATATTTT

size: NA
J: TRBJ2-3
D: NA
V: TRBV7-9
CDR3: CASSPPLVGTQYF
DNA: TGTGCCAGCAGCCCCCCACTAGTAGGTACGCAGTATTTT

size: NA
J: TRBJ2-7
D: TRBD1
V: TRBV19
CDR3: CASSIGGQGPNISPYEQYF
DNA: TGTGCCAGTAGTATCGGAGGACAGGGACCTAACATCTCTCCCTACGAGCAGTACTTC

size: NA
J: TRBJ2-3
D: NA
V: TRBV13
CDR3: CASSLGFPSSTDTQYF
DNA: TGTGCCAGCAGCTTAGGCTTCCCTTCTAGCACAGATACGCAGTATTTT

size: NA
J: TRBJ2-7
D: NA
V: TRBV30
CDR3: CAWSVGTRLEQYF
DNA: TGTGCCTGGAGTGTGGGGACTCGCCTTGAGCAGTACTTC

size: NA
J: TRBJ1-3
D: NA
V: TRBV5-6
CDR3: CASSLSGANTIYF
DNA: TGTGCCAGCAGCTTATCCGGGGCCAACACCATATATTTT

size: once
J: TRBJ1-5
D: TRBD1
V: TRBV4-1
CDR3: CASSQDSGAGGGINQPQHF
DNA: TGCGCCAGCAGCCAAGATAGTGGCGCAGGGGGAGGAATCAATCAGCCCCAGCATTTT

size: NA
J: TRBJ1-4
D: NA
V: TRBV4-2
CDR3: CASSQARGNEKLFF
DNA: TGTGCCAGCAGCCAAGCGAGGGGAAATGAAAAACTGTTTTTT

size: NA
J: TRBJ2-5
D: NA
V: TRBV29-1
CDR3: CSVELAGETQYF
DNA: TGCAGCGTTGAACTGGCGGGAGAGACCCAGTACTTC

size: NA
J: TRBJ1-3
D: NA
V: TRBV6-1
CDR3: CASSRTSSGNTIYF
DNA: TGTGCCAGCAGTCGGACGAGCTCTGGAAACACCATATATTTT

size: NA
J: TRBJ2-7
D: NA
V: TRBV4-2
CDR3: CASSQDPVLHGYEQYF
DNA: TGTGCCAGCAGCCAAGATCCGGTCCTTCACGGCTACGAGCAGTACTTC

size: NA
J: TRBJ1-1
D: NA
V: TRBV5-1
CDR3: CASSLFQTGNTEAFF
DNA: TGCGCCAGCAGCTTGTTCCAGACTGGGAACACTGAAGCTTTCTTT

size: NA
J: TRBJ2-1
D: TRBD2
V: TRBV29-1
CDR3: CSVEDQRGGPYNEQFF
DNA: TGCAGCGTTGAAGATCAGCGGGGGGGCCCCTACAATGAGCAGTTCTTC

size: NA
J: TRBJ2-7
D: TRBD2
V: TRBV7-2
CDR3: CASSWGGTSGEQYF
DNA: TGTGCCAGCAGCTGGGGGGGGACTAGCGGTGAGCAGTACTTC

size: NA
J: TRBJ2-1
D: NA
V: TRBV11-2
CDR3: CASSLRGTSSFYNEQFF
DNA: TGTGCCAGCAGCTTAAGGGGGACGTCCAGTTTCTACAATGAGCAGTTCTTC

size: few
J: TRBJ2-2
D: TRBD1
V: TRBV6-5
CDR3: CASSPQGVNTGELFF
DNA: TGTGCCAGCAGCCCACAGGGGGTGAACACCGGGGAGCTGTTTTTT

size: NA
J: TRBJ1-1
D: NA
V: TRBV5-1
CDR3: CASSLVGATNTEAFF
DNA: TGCGCCAGCAGCTTGGTGGGGGCCACGAACACTGAAGCTTTCTTT

size: NA
J: TRBJ2-5
D: TRBD2
V: TRBV2
CDR3: CASSEDLAGEETQYF
DNA: TGTGCCAGCAGTGAGGACTTAGCGGGAGAAGAGACCCAGTACTTC

size: few
J: TRBJ2-7
D: TRBD1
V: TRBV25-1
CDR3: CASRQGNHEQYF
DNA: TGTGCCAGCAGACAGGGGAACCACGAGCAGTACTTC

size: NA
J: TRBJ2-7
D: TRBD2
V: TRBV4-3
CDR3: CASSQDLTSGSGEQYF
DNA: TGCGCCAGCAGCCAAGATTTGACTAGCGGGAGCGGCGAGCAGTACTTC

size: few
J: TRBJ2-2
D: NA
V: TRBV7-6
CDR3: CASSLGSSGIAGELFF
DNA: TGTGCCAGCAGCCTGGGTAGTTCCGGGATCGCCGGGGAGCTGTTTTTT

size: NA
J: TRBJ2-5
D: NA
V: TRBV18
CDR3: CASSPGHKETQYF
DNA: TGTGCCAGCTCACCCGGACACAAAGAGACCCAGTACTTC

size: NA
J: TRBJ2-1
D: NA
V: TRBV5-1
CDR3: CASSLVGGHYNEQFF
DNA: TGCGCCAGCAGCTTGGTTGGGGGACACTACAATGAGCAGTTCTTC

size: NA
J: TRBJ1-5
D: NA
V: TRBV7-2
CDR3: CASSPGTHQPQHF
DNA: TGTGCCAGCAGCCCGGGGACCCATCAGCCCCAGCATTTT

size: NA
J: TRBJ2-2
D: TRBD1
V: TRBV11-3
CDR3: CASSSRQGADSGELFF
DNA: TGTGCCAGCAGCTCCCGACAGGGCGCAGACTCCGGGGAGCTGTTTTTT

size: NA
J: TRBJ2-1
D: TRBD2
V: TRBV7-3
CDR3: CASSSSSGSNEQFF
DNA: TGTGCCAGCAGCTCGTCTAGCGGGAGCAATGAGCAGTTCTTC

size: NA
J: TRBJ1-2
D: NA
V: TRBV7-2
CDR3: CASREGGRPNYGYTF
DNA: TGTGCCAGCAGAGAGGGGGGCCGTCCAAACTATGGCTACACCTTC

size: few
J: TRBJ1-3
D: NA
V: TRBV27
CDR3: CASSLYAGAGNTIYF
DNA: TGTGCCAGCAGTTTGTACGCGGGGGCTGGAAACACCATATATTTT

size: NA
J: TRBJ1-2
D: NA
V: TRBV7-2
CDR3: CASSLEGFTGYTF
DNA: TGTGCCAGCAGCTTAGAAGGGTTCACGGGCTACACCTTC

size: NA
J: TRBJ2-1
D: TRBD1
V: TRBV9
CDR3: CASSVRGTVGYNEQFF
DNA: TGTGCCAGCAGCGTCCGTGGGACAGTGGGTTACAATGAGCAGTTCTTC

size: NA
J: TRBJ2-7
D: NA
V: TRBV28
CDR3: CASSGGGGTYEQYF
DNA: TGTGCCAGCAGTGGGGGAGGCGGGACCTACGAGCAGTACTTC

size: NA
J: TRBJ2-1
D: TRBD1
V: TRBV7-9
CDR3: CASRGDRYGNEQFF
DNA: TGTGCCAGCAGAGGGGACAGATATGGGAATGAGCAGTTCTTC

size: NA
J: TRBJ2-2
D: TRBD2
V: TRBV13
CDR3: CASSRREGRYTGELFF
DNA: TGTGCCAGCAGCCGGCGGGAGGGCCGGTACACCGGGGAGCTGTTTTTT

size: NA
J: TRBJ2-1
D: TRBD2
V: TRBV27
CDR3: CASSLVVAGGGEQFF
DNA: TGTGCCAGCAGTTTGGTGGTAGCGGGAGGGGGTGAGCAGTTCTTC

size: NA
J: TRBJ1-3
D: NA
V: TRBV28
CDR3: CASSLSGSYLGNTIYF
DNA: TGTGCCAGCAGTTTATCGGGGAGTTACTTGGGAAACACCATATATTTT

size: NA
J: TRBJ2-1
D: TRBD2
V: TRBV29-1
CDR3: CSVVSRREAIREQFF
DNA: TGCAGCGTTGTCTCTAGGCGGGAGGCCATCCGTGAGCAGTTCTTC

size: NA
J: TRBJ2-3
D: NA
V: TRBV19
CDR3: CASSVVGRLFADTQYF
DNA: TGTGCCAGTAGCGTTGTGGGACGGCTTTTTGCAGATACGCAGTATTTT

size: NA
J: TRBJ2-5
D: TRBD2
V: TRBV7-2
CDR3: CASSLVPAGVTKTQYF
DNA: TGTGCCAGCAGCTTAGTCCCAGCGGGAGTAACAAAGACCCAGTACTTC

size: NA
J: TRBJ2-4
D: TRBD2
V: TRBV18
CDR3: CASSPLREGLGKAKNIQYF
DNA: TGTGCCAGCTCACCACTGCGGGAGGGCCTGGGGAAAGCCAAAAACATTCAGTACTTC

size: NA
J: TRBJ2-7
D: NA
V: TRBV20-1
CDR3: CSAPLHYEQYF
DNA: TGCAGTGCTCCATTGCACTACGAGCAGTACTTC